This T cell receptor beta chain was obtained from a study of blood T cell repertoires in COVID-19. The method was immunoSEQ multiplex PCR; TCRdb's version includes in-frame clones alone and lacks a portion of them. The data show some 170,000 clones, roughly 81% seen once. This clone was seen only a few times. The source of this sequence is a middle-aged woman with COVID-19, enrolled during active disease. Sequenced material: peripheral blood.

The CDR3 loop is CASSIQLAQEQYF. CDR3 nucleotides: TGTGCCAGCAGTATCCAACTAGCGCAAGAGCAGTACTTC. V gene TRBV6-5 combines with J gene TRBJ2-7; 7 bases match TRBD2. Germline CDR1 and CDR2: MNHEY and SVGAGI. V lost 5 bases to trimming and J lost 7 bases; unmatched junction nucleotides: 8. CDR3 length equals 13 residues.